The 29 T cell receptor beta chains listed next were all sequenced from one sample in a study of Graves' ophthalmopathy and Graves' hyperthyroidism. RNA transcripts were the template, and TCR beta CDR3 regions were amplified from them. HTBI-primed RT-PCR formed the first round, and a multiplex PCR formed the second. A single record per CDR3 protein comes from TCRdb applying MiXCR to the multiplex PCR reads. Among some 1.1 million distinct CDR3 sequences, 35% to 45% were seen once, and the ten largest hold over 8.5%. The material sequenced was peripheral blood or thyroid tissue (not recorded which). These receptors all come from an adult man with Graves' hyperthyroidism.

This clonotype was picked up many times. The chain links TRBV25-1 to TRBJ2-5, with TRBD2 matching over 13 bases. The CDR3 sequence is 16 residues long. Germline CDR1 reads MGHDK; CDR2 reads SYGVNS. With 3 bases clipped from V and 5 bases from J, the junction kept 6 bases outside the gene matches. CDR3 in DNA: TGTGCCAGCAGTGAGGGAAAACTAGCGGGGGGGGAGACCCAGTACTTC. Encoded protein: CASSEGKLAGGETQYF.

The CDR3 DNA sequence: TGTGCCAGCAGCGCCGGGACAGGGACATCACCCCTCCACTTT. This translates into CASSAGTGTSPLHF. The J gene is TRBJ1-6, the V gene TRBV7-8, with TRBD1 matching over 9 bases. The length of the CDR3 is 14 residues. Germline V CDR1 and CDR2: SGHVS, FQNEAQ. V dropped 5 bases and J dropped 10; count of bases not matched to a gene: 6.

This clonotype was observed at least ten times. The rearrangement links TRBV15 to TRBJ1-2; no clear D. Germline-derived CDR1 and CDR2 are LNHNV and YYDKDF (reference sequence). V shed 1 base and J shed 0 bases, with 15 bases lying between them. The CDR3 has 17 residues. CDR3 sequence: CATSRGGRLSSNYGYTF. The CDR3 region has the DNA TGTGCCACCAGCAGAGGTGGCAGACTATCGTCTAACTATGGCTACACCTTC.

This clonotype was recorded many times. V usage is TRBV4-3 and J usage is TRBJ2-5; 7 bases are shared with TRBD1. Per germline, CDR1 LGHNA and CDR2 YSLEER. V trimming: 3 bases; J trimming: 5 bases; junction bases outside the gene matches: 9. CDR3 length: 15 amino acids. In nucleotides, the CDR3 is TGCGCCAGCAGCCAGGATCTACAGGGGAGCGAGACCCAGTACTTC. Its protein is CASSQDLQGSETQYF.

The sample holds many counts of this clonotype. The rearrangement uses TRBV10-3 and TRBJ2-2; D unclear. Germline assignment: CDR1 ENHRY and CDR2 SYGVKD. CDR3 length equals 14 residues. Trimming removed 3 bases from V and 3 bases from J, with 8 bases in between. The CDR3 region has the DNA TGTGCCATCAGTGACTCGGGTCACACCGGGGAGCTGTTTTTT. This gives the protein CAISDSGHTGELFF.

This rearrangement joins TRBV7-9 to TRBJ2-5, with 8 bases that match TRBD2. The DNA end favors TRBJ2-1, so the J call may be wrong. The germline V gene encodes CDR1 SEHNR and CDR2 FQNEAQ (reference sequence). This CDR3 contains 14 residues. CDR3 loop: CAARNSGSGHEQFF. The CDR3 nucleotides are TGTGCCGCACGAAACAGCGGGAGTGGCCATGAGCAGTTCTTC.

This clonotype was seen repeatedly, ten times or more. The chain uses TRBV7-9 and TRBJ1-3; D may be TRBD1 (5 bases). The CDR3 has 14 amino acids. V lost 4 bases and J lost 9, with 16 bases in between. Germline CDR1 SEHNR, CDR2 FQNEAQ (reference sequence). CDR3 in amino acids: CASSSDSLSGTIYF. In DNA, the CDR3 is TGTGCCAGCAGCTCAGACAGCTTGTCGGGCACCATATATTTT. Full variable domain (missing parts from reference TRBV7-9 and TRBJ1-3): DTGVSQNPRHKITKRGQNVTFRCDPISEHNRLYWYRQTLGQGPEFLTYFQNEAQLEKSRLLSDRFSAERPKGSFSTLEIQRTEQGDSAMYLCASSSDSLSGTIYFGEGSWLTVV.

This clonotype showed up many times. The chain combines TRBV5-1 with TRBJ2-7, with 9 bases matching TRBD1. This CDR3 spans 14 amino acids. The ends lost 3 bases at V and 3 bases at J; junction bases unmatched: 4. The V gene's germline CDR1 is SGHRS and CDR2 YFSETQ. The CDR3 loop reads CASSWGTGSYEQYF. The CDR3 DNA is TGCGCCAGCAGCTGGGGGACAGGGAGCTACGAGCAGTACTTC. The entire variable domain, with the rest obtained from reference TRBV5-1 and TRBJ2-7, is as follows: KAGVTQTPRYLIKTRGQQVTLSCSPISGHRSVSWYQQTPGQGLQFLFEYFSETQRNKGNFPGRFSGRQFSNSRSEMNVSTLELGDSALYLCASSWGTGSYEQYFGPGTRLTVT.

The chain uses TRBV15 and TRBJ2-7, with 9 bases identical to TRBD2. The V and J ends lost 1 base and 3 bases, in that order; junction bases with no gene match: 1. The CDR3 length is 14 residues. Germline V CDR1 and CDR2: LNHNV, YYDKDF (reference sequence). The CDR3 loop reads CATSRGTSVYEQYF. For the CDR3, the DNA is TGTGCCACCAGCAGAGGGACTAGCGTCTACGAGCAGTACTTC.

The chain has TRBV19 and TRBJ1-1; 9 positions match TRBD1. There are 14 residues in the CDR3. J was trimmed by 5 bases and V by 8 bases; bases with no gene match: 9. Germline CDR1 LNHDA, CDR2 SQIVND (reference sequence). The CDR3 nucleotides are TGTGCCAGTGGAAACAGGGGGCTAAGGACTGAAGCTTTCTTT. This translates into CASGNRGLRTEAFF.

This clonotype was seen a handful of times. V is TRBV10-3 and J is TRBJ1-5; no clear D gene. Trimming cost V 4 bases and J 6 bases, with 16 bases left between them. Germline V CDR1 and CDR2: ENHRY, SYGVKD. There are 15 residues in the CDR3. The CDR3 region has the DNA TGTGCCATCAGTGCAGGAAGACCGAGCCTTCAGCCCCAGCATTTT. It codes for CAISAGRPSLQPQHF.

CDR3 DNA sequence: TGTGCCAGCAGCACACACCGGACAGGGGGATATGGCTACACCTTC. Residues: CASSTHRTGGYGYTF. The chain links TRBV7-6 to TRBJ1-2; 10 positions agree with TRBD1. J was trimmed by 5 bases and V by 5 bases; bases with no gene match: 8. The CDR3 length is 15 residues. Germline V gene sequence: CDR1 SGHVS, CDR2 FNYEAQ.

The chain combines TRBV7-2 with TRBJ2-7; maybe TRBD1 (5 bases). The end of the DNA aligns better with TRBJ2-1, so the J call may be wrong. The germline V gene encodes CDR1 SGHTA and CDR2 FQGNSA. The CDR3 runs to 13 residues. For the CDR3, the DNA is TGTGCCAGCAGCAGTGACAGCCCCTACGAGCAGTTCTTC. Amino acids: CASSSDSPYEQFF.

The CDR3 protein is CASSPDRVAQPQHF. In nucleotides, the CDR3 is TGTGCCAGCTCACCAGACAGGGTGGCTCAGCCCCAGCATTTT. The rearrangement joins TRBV18 to TRBJ1-5; 7 bases are shared with TRBD1. CDR1 and CDR2 from the germline V gene are KGHSH and LQKENI. The CDR3 contains 14 residues. Trimming took 2 bases from V and 6 from J; bases not matched to a gene: 4.

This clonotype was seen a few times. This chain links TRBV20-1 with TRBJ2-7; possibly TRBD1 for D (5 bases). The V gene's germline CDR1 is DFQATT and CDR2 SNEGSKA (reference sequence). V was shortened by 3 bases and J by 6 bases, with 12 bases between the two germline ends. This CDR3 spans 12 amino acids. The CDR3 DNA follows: TGCAGTGCTAGTAGGGGATCTCGCGAGCAGTACTTC. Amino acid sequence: CSASRGSREQYF.

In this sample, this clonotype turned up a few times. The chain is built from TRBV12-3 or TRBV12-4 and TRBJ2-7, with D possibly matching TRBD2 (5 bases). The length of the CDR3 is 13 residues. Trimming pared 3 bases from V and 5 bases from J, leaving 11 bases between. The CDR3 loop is CASSFSASNEQYF. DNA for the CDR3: TGTGCCAGCAGTTTTTCGGCTAGCAACGAGCAGTACTTC.

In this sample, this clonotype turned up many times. The CDR3 reads CATSRDWWAEAFF. The CDR3 DNA follows: TGTGCCACCAGCAGAGATTGGTGGGCTGAAGCTTTCTTT. The rearrangement joins TRBV15 to TRBJ1-1; D gene uncertain. V was cut by 0 bases and J by 6 bases, with 8 bases left in between. The CDR3 is 13 amino acids. Germline V lookup: CDR1 LNHNV, CDR2 YYDKDF (reference sequence).

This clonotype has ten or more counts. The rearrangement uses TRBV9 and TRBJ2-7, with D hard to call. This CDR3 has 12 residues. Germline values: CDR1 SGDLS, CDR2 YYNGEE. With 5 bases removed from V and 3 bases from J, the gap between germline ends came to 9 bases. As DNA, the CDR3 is TGTGCCAGCAGTCGTTCTGACTACGAGCAGTACTTC. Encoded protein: CASSRSDYEQYF.

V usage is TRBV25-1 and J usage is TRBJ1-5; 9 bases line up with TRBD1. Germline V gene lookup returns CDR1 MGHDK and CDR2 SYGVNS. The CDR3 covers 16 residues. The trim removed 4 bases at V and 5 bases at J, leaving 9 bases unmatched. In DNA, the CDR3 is TGTGCCAGCAGTGTTAACTTCGGGACAGGGTATCAGCCCCAGCATTTT. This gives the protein CASSVNFGTGYQPQHF.

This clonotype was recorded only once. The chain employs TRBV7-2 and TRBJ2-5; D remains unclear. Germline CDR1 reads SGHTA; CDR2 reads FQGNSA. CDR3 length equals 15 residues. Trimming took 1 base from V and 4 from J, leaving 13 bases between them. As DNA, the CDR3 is TGTGCCAGCAGCTTAGTGGCCCAAGGGTTAGAGACCCAGTACTTC. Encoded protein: CASSLVAQGLETQYF.

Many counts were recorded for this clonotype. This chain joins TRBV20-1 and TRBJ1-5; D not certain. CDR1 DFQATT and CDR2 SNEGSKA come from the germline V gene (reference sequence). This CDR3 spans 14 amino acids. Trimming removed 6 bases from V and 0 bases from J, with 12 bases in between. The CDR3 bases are TGCAGTGCCCTCCCGGGAGATAGCAATCAGCCCCAGCATTTT. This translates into CSALPGDSNQPQHF.

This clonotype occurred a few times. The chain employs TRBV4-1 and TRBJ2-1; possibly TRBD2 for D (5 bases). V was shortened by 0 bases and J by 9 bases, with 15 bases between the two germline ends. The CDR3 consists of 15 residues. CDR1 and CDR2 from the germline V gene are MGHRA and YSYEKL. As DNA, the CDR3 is TGCGCCAGCAGCCAAGATCGAGTATTGGCGGGTGAGCAGTTCTTC. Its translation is CASSQDRVLAGEQFF.

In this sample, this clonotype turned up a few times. The CDR3 nucleotides read TGTGCCAGCAGTTTTACAAGAACAGGGCATGGCTACACCTTC. It encodes CASSFTRTGHGYTF. V is TRBV12-3 or TRBV12-4 and J is TRBJ1-2, with a weak D call TRBD1 (6 bases). Trimming left V 3 bases short and J 6 bases short, with 14 bases between. CDR3 size: 14 residues.

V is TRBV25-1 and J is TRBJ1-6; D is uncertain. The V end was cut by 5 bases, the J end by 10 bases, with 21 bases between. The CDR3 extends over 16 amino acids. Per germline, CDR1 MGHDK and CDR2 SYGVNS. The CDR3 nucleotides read TGTGCCAGCAGTAGACCAGGACTCGGGGTTGAGTCACCCCTCCACTTT. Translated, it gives CASSRPGLGVESPLHF.

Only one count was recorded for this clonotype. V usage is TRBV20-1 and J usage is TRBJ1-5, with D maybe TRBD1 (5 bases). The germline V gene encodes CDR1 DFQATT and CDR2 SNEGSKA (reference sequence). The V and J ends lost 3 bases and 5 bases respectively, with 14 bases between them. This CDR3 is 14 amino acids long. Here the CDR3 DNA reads TGCAGTGCTAGCAGGGCTGGCGGTGATCAGCCCCAGCATTTT. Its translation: CSASRAGGDQPQHF.

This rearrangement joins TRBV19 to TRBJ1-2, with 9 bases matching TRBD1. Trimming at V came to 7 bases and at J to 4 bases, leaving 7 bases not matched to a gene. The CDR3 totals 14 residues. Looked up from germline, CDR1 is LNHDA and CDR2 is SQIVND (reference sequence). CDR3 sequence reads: CASTSDRGLYGYTF. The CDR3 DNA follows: TGTGCCAGTACCTCGGACAGGGGACTCTATGGCTACACCTTC.

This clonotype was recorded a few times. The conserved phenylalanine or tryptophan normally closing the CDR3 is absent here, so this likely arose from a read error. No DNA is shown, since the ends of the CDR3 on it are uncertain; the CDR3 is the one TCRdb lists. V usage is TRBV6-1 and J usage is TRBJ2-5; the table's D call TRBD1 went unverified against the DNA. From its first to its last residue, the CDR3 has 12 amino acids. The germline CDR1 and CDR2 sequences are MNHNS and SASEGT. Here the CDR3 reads CASSTTGTDYTI.

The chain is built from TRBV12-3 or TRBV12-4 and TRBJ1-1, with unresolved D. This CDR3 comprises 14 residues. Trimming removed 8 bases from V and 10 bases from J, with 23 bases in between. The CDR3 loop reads CASRASSWDNGAFF. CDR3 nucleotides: TGTGCCAGCCGCGCATCTTCATGGGATAATGGAGCTTTCTTT.

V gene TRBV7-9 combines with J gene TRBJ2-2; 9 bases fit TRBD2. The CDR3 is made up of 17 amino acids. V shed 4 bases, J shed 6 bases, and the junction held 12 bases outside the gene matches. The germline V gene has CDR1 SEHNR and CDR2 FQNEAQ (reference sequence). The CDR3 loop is CASSYGTAGGLAGELFF. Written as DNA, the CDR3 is TGTGCCAGCAGCTACGGGACGGCGGGAGGGTTGGCCGGGGAGCTGTTTTTT.